The rows below give T cell receptor beta chains drawn from one sample of a study of T cells expressing NK-cell markers. TCRdb re-called the 5' RACE reads and gives one entry per CDR3 protein, without DNA. Its listing shows 440,000 or so distinct CDR3 sequences. The sequencing input was blood T cells: a sorted CD56 or NKG2C T cell subset, CD4+ or CD8+ T cells, or bulk PBMC T cells (not recorded which). The receptors come from a woman aged 18 to 69 in good health. Both conserved end residues are part of each CDR3.

J	V	CDR3
TRBJ1-1	TRBV5-6	CASSNNPLGVTPEAFF
TRBJ1-1	TRBV18	CASSPTWGRTNTEAFF
TRBJ2-5	TRBV4-3	CASSPEGRGETQYF
TRBJ1-3	TRBV12-3/TRBV12-4	CASSLQGTGNTIYF
TRBJ2-7	TRBV20-1	CSARKPSVLGEQYF
TRBJ2-7	TRBV6-2/TRBV6-3	CASSHLLEGPVSYEQYF
TRBJ2-2	TRBV24-1	CATSDFLGAGGVSGELFF
TRBJ2-7	TRBV6-2/TRBV6-3	CASSYSAGTPIEQYF
TRBJ2-7	TRBV18	CASSPSTKPYEQYF
TRBJ2-3	TRBV11-2	CASSFFTGEDTQYF
TRBJ2-2	TRBV14	CASSEDPRRSGELFF
TRBJ1-2	TRBV6-4	CASSERSSPGLYGYTF
TRBJ2-7	TRBV7-9	CASSSLVWYEQYF
TRBJ1-5	TRBV12-3/TRBV12-4	CASSPGGVESNQPQHF
TRBJ2-7	TRBV23-1	CASSQRGRLHEQYF
TRBJ1-4	TRBV19	CASSILRQKLFF
TRBJ2-7	TRBV7-2	CASSSGLAPSEQYF
TRBJ2-6	TRBV29-1	CSVEVGMTGGVSGANVLTF
TRBJ2-2	TRBV4-1	CASSVEQGGIGELFF
TRBJ1-1	TRBV15	CATSRVSGGTEAFF
TRBJ2-7	TRBV12-3/TRBV12-4	CASNTDRGGRQYF
TRBJ2-1	TRBV24-1	CATSEGDSLGQFF
TRBJ2-4	TRBV3-1	CASSQGGAKNIQYF
TRBJ1-4	TRBV12-3/TRBV12-4	CASRDSWREKLFF
TRBJ2-4	TRBV20-1	CSARDPGVAKNIQYF
TRBJ1-1	TRBV20-1	CSARDYLSDTGTEAFF
TRBJ2-5	TRBV18	CASSHQRTGSRETQYF
TRBJ2-1	TRBV20-1	CSARIGRARSNEQFF
TRBJ2-3	TRBV6-5	CASSYSIGTTDTQYF
TRBJ1-1	TRBV11-2	CASSIRTGGFEAFF
TRBJ2-5	TRBV29-1	CSVARGSETQYF
TRBJ2-3	TRBV5-1	CASSLGTSGDTQYF
TRBJ1-5	TRBV12-3/TRBV12-4	CASSLGSRPNQPQHF
TRBJ1-1	TRBV27	CASTKQGHGDTEAFF
TRBJ2-5	TRBV9	CASSVETSGMGETQYF
TRBJ1-3	TRBV5-1	CASSLAGGRDTIYF
TRBJ1-4	TRBV7-2	CASSRDRGDEKLFF
TRBJ2-5	TRBV11-1	CASSSGETSGGPQETQYF
TRBJ1-4	TRBV4-3	CASSQDWDRGHEKLFF
TRBJ1-2	TRBV12-3/TRBV12-4	CASSLILTRGYTF
TRBJ2-7	TRBV18	CASSPRTGLYEQYF
TRBJ1-1	TRBV12-3/TRBV12-4	CASTSGRTEAFF
TRBJ1-5	TRBV20-1	CSAKVQGVGPQHF
TRBJ2-3	TRBV12-3/TRBV12-4	CASSLLGDPTDTQYF
TRBJ1-6	TRBV20-1	CSARDNDGDRVRSPLHF
TRBJ2-2	TRBV18	CASSPLLTPNTGELFF
TRBJ1-4	TRBV7-9	CASSFSADYNEKLFF
TRBJ1-6	TRBV6-2/TRBV6-3	CASGRGRGNSPLHF
TRBJ2-1	TRBV12-3/TRBV12-4	CASLLGQGFWEQFF
TRBJ1-1	TRBV20-1	CSARGDGGQNTEAFF
TRBJ1-2	TRBV29-1	CSVGEMGPNYGYTF
TRBJ2-7	TRBV5-1	CASSIRDTSYEQYF